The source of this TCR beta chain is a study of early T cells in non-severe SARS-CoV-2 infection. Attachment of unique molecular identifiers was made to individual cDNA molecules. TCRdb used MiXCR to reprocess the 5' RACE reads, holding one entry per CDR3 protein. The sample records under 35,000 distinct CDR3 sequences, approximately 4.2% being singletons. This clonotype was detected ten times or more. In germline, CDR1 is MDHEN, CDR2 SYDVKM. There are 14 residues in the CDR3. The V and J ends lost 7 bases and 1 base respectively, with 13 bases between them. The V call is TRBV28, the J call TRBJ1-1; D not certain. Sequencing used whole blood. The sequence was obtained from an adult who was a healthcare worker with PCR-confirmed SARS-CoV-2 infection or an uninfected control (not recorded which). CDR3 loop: CASTLRRANTEAFF. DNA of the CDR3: TGTGCCAGCACCCTACGGCGGGCGAACACTGAAGCTTTCTTT.